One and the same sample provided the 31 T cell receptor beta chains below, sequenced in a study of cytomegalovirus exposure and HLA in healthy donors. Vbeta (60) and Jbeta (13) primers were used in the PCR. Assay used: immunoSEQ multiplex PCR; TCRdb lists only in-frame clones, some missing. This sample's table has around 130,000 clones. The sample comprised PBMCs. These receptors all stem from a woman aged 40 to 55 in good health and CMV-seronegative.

CDR3 nucleotides: TGTGCCAGCAGCCTCGCGGACAGAAGCTATGGCTACACCTTC. This gives the protein CASSLADRSYGYTF. This chain connects TRBV7-2 to TRBJ1-2; weak D call: TRBD1 (6 bases). Germline V gene sequence: CDR1 SGHTA, CDR2 FQGNSA. The CDR3 totals 14 residues. Trimming pared 5 bases from V and 4 bases from J, leaving 14 bases between.

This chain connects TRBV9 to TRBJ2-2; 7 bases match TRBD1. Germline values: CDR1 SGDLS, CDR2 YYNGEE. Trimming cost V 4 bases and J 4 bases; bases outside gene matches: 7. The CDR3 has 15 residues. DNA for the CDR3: TGTGCCAGCAGCCGAGACAGGGCGGTCACCGGGGAGCTGTTTTTT. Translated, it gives CASSRDRAVTGELFF.

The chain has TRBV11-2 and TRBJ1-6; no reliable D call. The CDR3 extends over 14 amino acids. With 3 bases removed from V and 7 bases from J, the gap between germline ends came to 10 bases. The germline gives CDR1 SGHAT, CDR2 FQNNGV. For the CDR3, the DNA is TGTGCCAGCAGCTTGGAGGCCTTCAATTCACCCCTCCACTTT. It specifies CASSLEAFNSPLHF.

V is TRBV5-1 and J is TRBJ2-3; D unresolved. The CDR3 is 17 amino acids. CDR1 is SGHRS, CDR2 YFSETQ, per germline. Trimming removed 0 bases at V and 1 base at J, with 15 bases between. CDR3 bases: TGCGCCAGCAGCTTGGCCGCCGGGTCAGCTGGCACAGATACGCAGTATTTT. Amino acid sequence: CASSLAAGSAGTDTQYF.

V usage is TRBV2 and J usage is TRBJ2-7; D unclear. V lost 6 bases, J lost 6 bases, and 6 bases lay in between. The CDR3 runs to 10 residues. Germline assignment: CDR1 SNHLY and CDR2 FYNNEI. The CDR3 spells CASSVREQYF. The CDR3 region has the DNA TGTGCCAGCAGCGTTCGCGAGCAGTACTTC. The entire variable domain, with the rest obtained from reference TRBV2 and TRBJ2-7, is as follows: EPEVTQTPSHQVTQMGQEVILRCVPISNHLYFYWYRQILGQKVEFLVSFYNNEISEKSEIFDDQFSVERPDGSNFTLKIRSTKLEDSAMYFCASSVREQYFGPGTRLTVT.

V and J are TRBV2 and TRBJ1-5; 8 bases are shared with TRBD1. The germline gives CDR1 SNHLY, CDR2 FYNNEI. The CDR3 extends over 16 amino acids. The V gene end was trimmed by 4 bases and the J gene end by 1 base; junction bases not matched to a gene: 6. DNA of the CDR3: TGTGCCAGCAGTGTAGGGCCAGGGGGCAGCAATCAGCCCCAGCATTTT. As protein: CASSVGPGGSNQPQHF.

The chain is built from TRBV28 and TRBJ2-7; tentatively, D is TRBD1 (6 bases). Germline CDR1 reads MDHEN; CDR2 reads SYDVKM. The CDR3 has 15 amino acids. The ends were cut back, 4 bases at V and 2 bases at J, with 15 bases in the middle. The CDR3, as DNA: TGTGCCAGCAGTTCCCCCGGGACAAATCCCTACGAGCAGTACTTC. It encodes CASSSPGTNPYEQYF.

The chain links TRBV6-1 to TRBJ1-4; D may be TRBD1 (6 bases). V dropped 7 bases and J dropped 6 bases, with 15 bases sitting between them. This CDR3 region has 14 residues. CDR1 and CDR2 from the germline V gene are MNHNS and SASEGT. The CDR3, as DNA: TGTGCCAGCAACAGGGACAATAGTGATGAAAAACTGTTTTTT. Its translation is CASNRDNSDEKLFF.

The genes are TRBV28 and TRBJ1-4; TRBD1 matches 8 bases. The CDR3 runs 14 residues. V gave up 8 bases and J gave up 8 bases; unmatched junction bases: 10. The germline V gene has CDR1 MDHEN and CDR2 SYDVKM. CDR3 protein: CASRSDREGEKLFF. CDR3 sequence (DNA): TGTGCCAGCCGATCGGACAGGGAGGGGGAAAAACTGTTTTTT. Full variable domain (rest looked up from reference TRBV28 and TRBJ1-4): DVKVTQSSRYLVKRTGEKVFLECVQDMDHENMFWYRQDPGLGLRLIYFSYDVKMKEKGDIPEGYSVSREKKERFSLILESASTNQTSMYLCASRSDREGEKLFFGSGTQLSVL.

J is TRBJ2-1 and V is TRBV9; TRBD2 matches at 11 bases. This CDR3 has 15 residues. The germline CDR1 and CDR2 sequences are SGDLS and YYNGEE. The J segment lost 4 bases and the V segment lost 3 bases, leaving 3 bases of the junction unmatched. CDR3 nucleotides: TGTGCCAGCAGCGCCCTAGCGGGGGGTTACAATGAGCAGTTCTTC. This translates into CASSALAGGYNEQFF.

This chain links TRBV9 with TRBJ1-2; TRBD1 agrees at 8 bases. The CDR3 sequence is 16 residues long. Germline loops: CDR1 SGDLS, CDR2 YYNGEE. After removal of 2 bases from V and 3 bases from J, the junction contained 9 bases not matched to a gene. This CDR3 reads CASSVDFGQGDYGYTF. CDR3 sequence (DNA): TGTGCCAGCAGCGTCGACTTCGGACAGGGCGACTATGGCTACACCTTC.

CDR3 nucleotides: TGTGCCAGCAGCTTGCGGACAGATGGATTCAATGAGCAGTTCTTC. Amino acids: CASSLRTDGFNEQFF. The chain employs TRBV5-6 and TRBJ2-1; D is perhaps TRBD1 (6 bases). Looked up from germline, CDR1 is SGHDT and CDR2 is YYEEEE. The ends were cut back, 1 base at V and 6 bases at J, with 14 bases in the middle. The CDR3 loop spans 15 amino acids.

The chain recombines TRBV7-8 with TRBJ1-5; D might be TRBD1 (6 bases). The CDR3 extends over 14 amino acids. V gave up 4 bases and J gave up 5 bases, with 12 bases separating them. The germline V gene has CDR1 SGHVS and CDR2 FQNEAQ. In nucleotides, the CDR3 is TGTGCCAGCAGCTCTACAGGGAGGGATCAGCCCCAGCATTTT. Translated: CASSSTGRDQPQHF.

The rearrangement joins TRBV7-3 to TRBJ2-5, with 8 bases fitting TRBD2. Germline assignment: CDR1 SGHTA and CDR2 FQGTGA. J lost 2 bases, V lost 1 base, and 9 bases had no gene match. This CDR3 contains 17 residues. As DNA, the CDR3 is TGTGCCAGCAGCTTAAGGGGTGCGGGGGGTGGGCAAGAGACCCAGTACTTC. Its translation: CASSLRGAGGGQETQYF.

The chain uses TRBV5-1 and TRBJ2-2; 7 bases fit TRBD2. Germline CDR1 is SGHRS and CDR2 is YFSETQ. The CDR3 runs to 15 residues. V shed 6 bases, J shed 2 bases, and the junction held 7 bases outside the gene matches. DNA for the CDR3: TGCGCCAGCACGGGAGGCCTCTCCAACACCGGGGAGCTGTTTTTT. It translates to CASTGGLSNTGELFF.

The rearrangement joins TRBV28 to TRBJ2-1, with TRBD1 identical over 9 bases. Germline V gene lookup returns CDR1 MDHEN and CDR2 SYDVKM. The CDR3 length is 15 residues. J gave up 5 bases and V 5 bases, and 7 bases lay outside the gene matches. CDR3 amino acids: CASSRQGERNNEQFF. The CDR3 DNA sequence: TGTGCCAGCAGTCGACAGGGGGAGAGAAACAATGAGCAGTTCTTC.

The CDR3 is CASSEQGRGNEQFF. CDR3 bases: TGTGCCAGCAGTGAACAGGGGAGAGGCAATGAGCAGTTCTTC. The rearrangement links TRBV25-1 to TRBJ2-1; maybe TRBD1 (6 bases). Germline CDR1 is MGHDK and CDR2 is SYGVNS. The CDR3 loop spans 14 amino acids. Trimming pared 2 bases from V and 6 bases from J, leaving 11 bases between.

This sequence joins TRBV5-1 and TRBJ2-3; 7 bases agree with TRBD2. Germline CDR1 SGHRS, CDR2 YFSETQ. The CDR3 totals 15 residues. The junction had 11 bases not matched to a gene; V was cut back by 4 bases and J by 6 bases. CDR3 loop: CASSPISLSGDTQYF. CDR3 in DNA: TGCGCCAGCAGCCCAATCTCTCTTAGCGGGGATACGCAGTATTTT.

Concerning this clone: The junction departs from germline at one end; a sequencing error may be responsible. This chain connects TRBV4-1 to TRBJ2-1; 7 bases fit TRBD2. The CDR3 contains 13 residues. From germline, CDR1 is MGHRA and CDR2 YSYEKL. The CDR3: CAGSQEFLAEGFF. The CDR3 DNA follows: TGCGCCGGCAGCCAAGAGTTCCTAGCGGAGGGGTTCTTC.

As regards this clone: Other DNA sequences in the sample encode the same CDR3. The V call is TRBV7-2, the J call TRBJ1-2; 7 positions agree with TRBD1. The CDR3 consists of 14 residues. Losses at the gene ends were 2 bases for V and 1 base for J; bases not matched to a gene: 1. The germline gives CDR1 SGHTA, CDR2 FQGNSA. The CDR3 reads CASSLQGVNYGYTF. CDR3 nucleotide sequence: TGTGCCAGCAGCTTACAGGGGGTTAACTATGGCTACACCTTC.

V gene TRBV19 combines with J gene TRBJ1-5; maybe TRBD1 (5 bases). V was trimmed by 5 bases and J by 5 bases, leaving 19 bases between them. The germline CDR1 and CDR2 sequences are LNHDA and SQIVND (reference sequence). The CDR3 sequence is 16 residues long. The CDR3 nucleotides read TGTGCCAGTAGTGAATATACGGGGGGAGGGTATCAGCCCCAGCATTTT. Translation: CASSEYTGGGYQPQHF.

CDR3 residues: CASSQEGQLGGYTF. DNA of the CDR3: TGCGCCAGCAGCCAAGAGGGACAACTCGGCGGCTACACCTTC. V is TRBV4-1 and J is TRBJ1-2; D is perhaps TRBD1 (6 bases). The CDR3 is 14 amino acids. The V gene lost 0 bases and the J gene lost 8 bases, with 13 bases spanning the gap. CDR1 is MGHRA and CDR2 is YSYEKL in the germline V gene.

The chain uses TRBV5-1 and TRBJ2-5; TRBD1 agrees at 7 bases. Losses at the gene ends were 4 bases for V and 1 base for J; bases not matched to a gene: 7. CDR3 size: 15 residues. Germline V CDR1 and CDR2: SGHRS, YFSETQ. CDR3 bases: TGCGCCAGCAGCAGGTGGGACAGCTCCCAAGAGACCCAGTACTTC. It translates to CASSRWDSSQETQYF.

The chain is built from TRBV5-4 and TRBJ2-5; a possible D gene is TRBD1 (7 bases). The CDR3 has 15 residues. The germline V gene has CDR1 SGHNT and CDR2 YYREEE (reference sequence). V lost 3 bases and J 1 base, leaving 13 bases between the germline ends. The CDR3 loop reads CASSSRRGVQETQYF. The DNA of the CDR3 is TGTGCCAGCAGCTCCCGCAGGGGGGTCCAAGAGACCCAGTACTTC.

Written as DNA, the CDR3 is TGTGCCAGCACTACCCCCGGGACAGGGGGGTTCAATCAGCCCCAGCATTTT. This encodes CASTTPGTGGFNQPQHF. The chain employs TRBV28 and TRBJ1-5; 11 bases fit TRBD1. V gave up 7 bases and J gave up 3 bases; unmatched junction bases: 11. CDR3 size: 17 residues. Germline assignment: CDR1 MDHEN and CDR2 SYDVKM.

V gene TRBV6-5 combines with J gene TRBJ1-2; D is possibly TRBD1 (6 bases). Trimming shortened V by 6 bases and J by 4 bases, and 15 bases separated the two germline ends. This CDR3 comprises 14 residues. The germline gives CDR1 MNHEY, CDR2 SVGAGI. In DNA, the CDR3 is TGTGCCAGCAGCCGGGACAATTCCTTCTATGGCTACACCTTC. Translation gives CASSRDNSFYGYTF.

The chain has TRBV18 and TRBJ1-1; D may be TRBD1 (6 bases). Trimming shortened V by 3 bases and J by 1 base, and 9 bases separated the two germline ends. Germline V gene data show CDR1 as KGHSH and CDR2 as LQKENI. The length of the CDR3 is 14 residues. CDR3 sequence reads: CASSPGQQNTEAFF. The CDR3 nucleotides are TGTGCCAGCTCACCCGGACAGCAGAACACTGAAGCTTTCTTT.

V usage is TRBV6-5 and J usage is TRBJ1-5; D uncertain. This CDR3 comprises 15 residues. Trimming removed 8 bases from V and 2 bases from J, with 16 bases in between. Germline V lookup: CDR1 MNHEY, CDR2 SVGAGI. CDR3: CASAIGISGNQPQHF. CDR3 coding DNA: TGTGCCAGCGCTATCGGTATCTCTGGCAATCAGCCCCAGCATTTT.

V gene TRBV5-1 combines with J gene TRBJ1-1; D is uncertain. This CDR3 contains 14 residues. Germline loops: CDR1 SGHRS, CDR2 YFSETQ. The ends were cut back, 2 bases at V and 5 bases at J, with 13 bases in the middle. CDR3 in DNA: TGCGCCAGCAGCTTCCACGGGGAAGGGACTGAAGCTTTCTTT. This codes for CASSFHGEGTEAFF.

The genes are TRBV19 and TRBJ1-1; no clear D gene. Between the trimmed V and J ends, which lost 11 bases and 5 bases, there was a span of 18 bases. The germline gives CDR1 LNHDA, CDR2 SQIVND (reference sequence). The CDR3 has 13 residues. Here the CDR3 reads CAAPFLEGTEAFF. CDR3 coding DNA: TGTGCCGCCCCGTTTTTGGAGGGAACTGAAGCTTTCTTT.

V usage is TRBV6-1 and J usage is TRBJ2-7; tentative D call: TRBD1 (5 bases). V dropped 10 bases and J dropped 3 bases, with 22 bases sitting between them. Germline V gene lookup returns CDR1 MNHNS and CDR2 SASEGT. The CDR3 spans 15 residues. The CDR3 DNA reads TGTGCCACCTATGACCATGCAACCCAGGGCTACGAGCAGTACGTC. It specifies CATYDHATQGYEQYV.